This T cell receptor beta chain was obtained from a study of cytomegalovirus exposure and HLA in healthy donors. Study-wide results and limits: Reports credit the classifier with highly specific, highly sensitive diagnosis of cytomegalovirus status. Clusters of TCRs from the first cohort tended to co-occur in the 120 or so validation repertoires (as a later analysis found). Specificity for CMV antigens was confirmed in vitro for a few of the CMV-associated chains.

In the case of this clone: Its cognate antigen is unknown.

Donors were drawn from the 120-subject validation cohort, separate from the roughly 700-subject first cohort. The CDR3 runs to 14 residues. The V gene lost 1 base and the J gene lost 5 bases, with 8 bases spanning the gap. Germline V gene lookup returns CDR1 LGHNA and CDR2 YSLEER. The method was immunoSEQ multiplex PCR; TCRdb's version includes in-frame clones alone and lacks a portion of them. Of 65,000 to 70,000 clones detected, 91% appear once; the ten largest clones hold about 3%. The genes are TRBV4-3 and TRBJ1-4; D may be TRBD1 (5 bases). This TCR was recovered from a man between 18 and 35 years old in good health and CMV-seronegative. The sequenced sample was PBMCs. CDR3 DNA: TGCGCCAGCAGCCAAGGGGGCCGAAATGAAAAACTGTTTTTT. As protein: CASSQGGRNEKLFF.